This T cell receptor (beta chain) was captured by sequencing in a study of T cells in Graves' hyperthyroidism and ophthalmopathy. Template material for amplifying TCR beta CDR3 regions consisted of RNA transcripts. With the HTBI primer set, the TCR CDR3 went through a first round of RT-PCR. Via MiXCR, TCRdb re-called the multiplex PCR reads, giving one row per CDR3 protein. The repertoire holds under 700,000 distinct CDR3 sequences, with approximately 16% as singletons. This clonotype was counted at least ten times. This receptor was taken from a woman in her late teens or twenties with Graves' hyperthyroidism. The sequenced sample consisted of blood.

The CDR3 protein is CSARDPLAGGSSTDTQYF. In DNA, the CDR3 is TGCAGTGCTAGAGATCCCCTAGCGGGAGGGTCTAGCACAGATACGCAGTATTTT. V and J are TRBV20-1 and TRBJ2-3; 12 bases align to TRBD2. The V gene's germline CDR1 is DFQATT and CDR2 SNEGSKA (reference sequence). The CDR3 is made up of 18 amino acids. The junction had 7 bases not matched to a gene; V was cut back by 0 bases and J by 0 bases.